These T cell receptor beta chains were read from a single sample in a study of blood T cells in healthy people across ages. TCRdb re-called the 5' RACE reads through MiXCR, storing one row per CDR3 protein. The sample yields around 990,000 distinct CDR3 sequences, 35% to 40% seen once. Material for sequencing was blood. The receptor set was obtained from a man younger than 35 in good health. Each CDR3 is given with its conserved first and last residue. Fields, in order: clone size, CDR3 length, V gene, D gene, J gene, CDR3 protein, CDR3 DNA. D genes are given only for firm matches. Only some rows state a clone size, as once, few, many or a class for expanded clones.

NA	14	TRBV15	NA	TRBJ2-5	CATSRRVGQETQYF	TGTGCCACCAGCCGGCGGGTTGGTCAAGAGACCCAGTACTTC
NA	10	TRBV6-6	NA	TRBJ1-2	CATRAYGYTF	TGTGCCACCCGAGCTTATGGCTACACCTTC
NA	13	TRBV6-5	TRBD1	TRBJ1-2	CASKRGQLDGYTF	TGTGCCAGCAAAAGGGGGCAGTTGGATGGCTACACCTTC
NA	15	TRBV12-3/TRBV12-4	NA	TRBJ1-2	CASRPAGRTVYGYTF	TGTGCCAGCAGGCCTGCGGGGCGGACCGTCTATGGCTACACCTTC
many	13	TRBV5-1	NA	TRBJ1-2	CASSLGPRGGYTF	TGTGCCAGCAGTTTAGGACCCCGAGGCGGCTACACCTTC
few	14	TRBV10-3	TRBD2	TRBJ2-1	CAIGLAGTYNEQFF	TGTGCCATCGGACTAGCGGGGACCTACAATGAGCAGTTCTTC
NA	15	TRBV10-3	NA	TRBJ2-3	CAISERATSTDTQYF	TGTGCCATCAGTGAGAGAGCAACCAGCACAGATACGCAGTATTTT
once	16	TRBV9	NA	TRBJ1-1	CASSDGAGVMNTEAFF	TGTGCCAGCAGCGATGGGGCAGGGGTCATGAACACTGAAGCTTTCTTT
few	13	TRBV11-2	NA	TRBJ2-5	CASSLEAGSDQYF	TGTGCCAGCAGCTTAGAAGCAGGGTCGGACCAGTACTTC
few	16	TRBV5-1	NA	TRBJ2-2	CASSRSQDPSAGELFF	TGCGCCAGCAGCCGTTCACAGGACCCATCAGCTGGGGAGCTGTTTTTT
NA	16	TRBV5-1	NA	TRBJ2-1	CASSPRPVQIYNEQFF	TGCGCCAGCAGCCCACGGCCGGTGCAGATCTACAATGAGCAGTTCTTC
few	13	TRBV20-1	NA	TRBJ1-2	CSARDNRNYGYTF	TGCAGTGCTAGAGATAACAGAAACTATGGCTACACCTTC
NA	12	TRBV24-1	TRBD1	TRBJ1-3	CATSGTADTIYF	TGTGCCACCTCCGGGACAGCGGACACCATATATTTT
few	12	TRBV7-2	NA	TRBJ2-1	CASSLLLNEQFF	TGTGCCAGCAGCTTATTGCTCAATGAGCAGTTCTTC
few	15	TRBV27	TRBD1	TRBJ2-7	CASSSQGAVDYEQYF	TGTGCCAGCAGCTCACAGGGGGCAGTGGACTACGAGCAGTACTTC
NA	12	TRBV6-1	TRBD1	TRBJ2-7	CATDRETYEQYF	TGTGCCACGGACAGGGAAACCTACGAGCAGTACTTC
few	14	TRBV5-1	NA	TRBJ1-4	CASSSMGDNEKLFF	TGCGCCAGCAGCTCCATGGGGGATAATGAAAAACTGTTTTTT
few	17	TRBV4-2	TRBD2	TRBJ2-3	CASSQAPGLDLADTQYF	TGTGCCAGCAGCCAAGCGCCGGGACTAGACTTGGCAGATACGCAGTATTTT
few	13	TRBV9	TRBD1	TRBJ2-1	CASSTLPGQGQFF	TGTGCCAGCAGCACCCTCCCGGGACAGGGTCAGTTCTTC
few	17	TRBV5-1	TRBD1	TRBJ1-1	CASSLASFDREGTEAFF	TGCGCCAGCAGCTTGGCCAGTTTCGACAGGGAGGGCACTGAAGCTTTCTTT
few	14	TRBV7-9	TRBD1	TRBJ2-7	CASSRQGPTYEQYF	TGTGCCAGCAGCCGACAGGGACCAACCTACGAGCAGTACTTC
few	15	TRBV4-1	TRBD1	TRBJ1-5	CASSQVQGAAQPQHF	TGCGCCAGCAGCCAAGTGCAGGGGGCGGCTCAGCCCCAGCATTTT
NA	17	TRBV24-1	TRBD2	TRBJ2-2	CATSDSAGGPHTGELFF	TGTGCCACCAGTGATTCCGCGGGGGGGCCACACACCGGGGAGCTGTTTTTT
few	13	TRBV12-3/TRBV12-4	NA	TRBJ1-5	CASSSQETQPQHF	TGTGCCAGCAGTTCCCAGGAGACTCAGCCCCAGCATTTT
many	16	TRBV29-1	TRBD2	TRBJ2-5	CSVDGLAGSRQETQYF	TGCAGCGTTGATGGACTAGCGGGGTCGAGGCAAGAGACCCAGTACTTC
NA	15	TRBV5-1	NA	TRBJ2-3	CASSYGTEGTDTQYF	TGCGCCAGCAGCTACGGGACGGAGGGGACAGATACGCAGTATTTT
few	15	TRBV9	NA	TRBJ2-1	CASCPSVDPNNEQFF	TGTGCCAGCTGCCCATCTGTAGACCCTAACAATGAGCAGTTCTTC
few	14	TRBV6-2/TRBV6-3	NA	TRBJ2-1	CASRKQGDYNEQFF	TGTGCCAGCAGGAAACAGGGTGACTACAATGAGCAGTTCTTC
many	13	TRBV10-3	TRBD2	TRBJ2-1	CAISGTINVEQFF	TGTGCCATCAGCGGGACTATTAATGTGGAGCAGTTCTTC
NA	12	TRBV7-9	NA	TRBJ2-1	CAGSSDVDEQFF	TGTGCCGGCAGTTCTGATGTCGATGAGCAGTTCTTC
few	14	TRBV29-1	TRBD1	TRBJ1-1	CSVGSATGVTEAFF	TGCAGCGTTGGATCTGCTACAGGGGTTACTGAAGCTTTCTTT
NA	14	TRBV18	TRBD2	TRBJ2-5	CASSPTSDWGTQYF	TGTGCCAGCTCCCCGACTAGCGATTGGGGGACCCAGTACTTC
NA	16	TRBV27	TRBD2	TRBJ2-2	CASRSSGGEYTGELFF	TGTGCCAGCAGGAGTAGCGGGGGGGAATACACCGGGGAGCTGTTTTTT
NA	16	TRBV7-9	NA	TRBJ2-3	CASGYFLGPETDTQYF	TGTGCCAGCGGCTATTTTTTAGGGCCGGAGACAGATACGCAGTATTTT
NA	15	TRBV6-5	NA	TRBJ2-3	CASSYWGVGTDTQYF	TGTGCCAGCAGTTATTGGGGCGTAGGCACAGATACGCAGTATTTT
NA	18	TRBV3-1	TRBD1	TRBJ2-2	CASSHDLQGAEDTGELFF	TGTGCCAGCAGCCACGACCTACAGGGGGCGGAGGACACCGGGGAGCTGTTTTTT
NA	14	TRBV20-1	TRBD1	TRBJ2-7	CSAIDRGSPCEQYF	TGCAGTGCTATCGACAGGGGGAGCCCCTGCGAGCAGTACTTC
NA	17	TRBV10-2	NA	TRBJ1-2	CASSNPLRGGRDYGYTF	TGCGCCAGCAGTAACCCCCTGCGGGGAGGGAGAGACTATGGCTACACCTTC
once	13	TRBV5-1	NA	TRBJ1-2	CASSVGPENGYTF	TGCGCCAGCAGCGTGGGACCAGAGAATGGCTACACCTTC
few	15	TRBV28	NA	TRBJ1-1	CASSSRQRMNTEAFF	TGTGCCAGCAGTTCCAGACAGAGAATGAACACTGAAGCTTTCTTT